The 25 T cell receptor beta chains presented below share a single source sample, sequenced in a study of CXCR3-negative and CXCR3-positive naive CD8 T cells. Through 5' RACE with UMI labels, the TRB cDNA libraries were prepared. TCRdb re-called the 5' RACE reads, yielding one record per CDR3 amino acid sequence without DNA. The sample holds about 56,000 distinct CDR3 sequences. The specimen was memory CD8+ T cells from blood. The source of these receptors is a human donor in good health. Some clones in this sample may be carry-over from other donors' samples.

The J gene is TRBJ1-1, the V gene TRBV29-1; TCRdb lists TRBD1, though no DNA is available to test this call. From germline, CDR1 is SQVTM and CDR2 ANQGSEA. The CDR3 totals 13 residues. This CDR3 is CSTRRGQETEAFF.

V gene TRBV19 combines with J gene TRBJ1-1. There are 13 residues in the CDR3. Germline V CDR1 and CDR2: LNHDA, SQIVND (reference sequence). This chain's CDR3 is CASSFTLGTEAFF.

This sequence joins TRBV5-1 and TRBJ2-7; the TCRdb D gene call, TRBD2, has no DNA to confirm it. Germline CDR1 and CDR2: SGHRS and YFSETQ. The CDR3 contains 13 residues. The CDR3 is CASSLESSGEQYF.

The V call is TRBV6-5, the J call TRBJ2-1. CDR3 length equals 14 residues. CDR1 is MNHEY and CDR2 is SVGAGI in the germline V gene. CDR3 loop: CASSYSSSYNEQFF.

The gene calls are TRBV5-1 and TRBJ2-5; without DNA, the TCRdb call of TRBD1 cannot be checked. There are 17 residues in the CDR3. Germline values: CDR1 SGHRS, CDR2 YFSETQ. The CDR3 is CASSIHLTGGYQETQYF.

The gene calls are TRBV10-2 and TRBJ2-7; as DNA is missing, the TRBD2 call by TCRdb cannot be tested. From germline, CDR1 is WSHSY and CDR2 SAAADI. The CDR3 is made up of 15 amino acids. The CDR3 region is CASSARQGEGYEQYF.

The gene calls are TRBV20-1 and TRBJ2-3; TCRdb reports TRBD2, a call that lacks DNA to check it against. Looked up from germline, CDR1 is DFQATT and CDR2 is SNEGSKA (reference sequence). CDR3 size: 15 residues. CDR3 residues: CSARAAGAHTGTQYF.

V and J are TRBV7-9 and TRBJ1-1. Germline CDR1 reads SEHNR; CDR2 reads FQNEAQ (reference sequence). There are 12 residues in the CDR3. The CDR3 sequence: CASSLGNGEAFF.

The V call is TRBV7-6, the J call TRBJ1-4; checking the TCRdb D call of TRBD1 is not possible without DNA. Germline values: CDR1 SGHVS, CDR2 FNYEAQ. The CDR3 contains 16 residues. CDR3 amino acids: CASSSFPGVSNEKLFF.

The chain uses TRBV20-1 and TRBJ2-1; as DNA is missing, the TRBD1 call by TCRdb cannot be tested. From germline, CDR1 is DFQATT and CDR2 SNEGSKA (reference sequence). This CDR3 comprises 16 residues. CDR3 sequence reads: CSARDERNPHYNEQFF.

The chain links TRBV29-1 to TRBJ2-7. This CDR3 is 12 amino acids long. CDR1 SQVTM and CDR2 ANQGSEA come from the germline V gene. The CDR3 spells CSAGEIIYEQYF.

The chain combines TRBV12-3 or TRBV12-4 with TRBJ2-5; TCRdb reports TRBD2, a call that lacks DNA to check it against. The CDR3 covers 13 residues. CDR3 loop: CASGGDGEETQYF.

V usage is TRBV12-3 or TRBV12-4 and J usage is TRBJ2-3; TCRdb indicates TRBD1, and absent DNA this call remains unverified. This CDR3 comprises 14 residues. CDR3 amino acids: CASSFNRDADTQYF.

The chain uses TRBV4-3 and TRBJ2-2; lacking DNA, the TRBD1 call made by TCRdb goes unchecked. CDR1 is LGHNA and CDR2 is YSLEER in the germline V gene. The CDR3 has 15 residues. The CDR3 sequence is CASSQDRTGAGELFF.

The chain recombines TRBV7-6 with TRBJ2-2. CDR1 and CDR2 (germline): SGHVS, FNYEAQ. The CDR3 totals 12 residues. This CDR3 reads CASSHDGGELFF.

The chain joins TRBV29-1 to TRBJ2-2. The CDR3 length is 14 residues. Germline CDR1 and CDR2: SQVTM and ANQGSEA. CDR3 amino acids: CSVEWQANTGELFF.

V is TRBV28 and J is TRBJ2-7; the D gene TCRdb calls, TRBD2, cannot be checked with no DNA. Germline CDR1 reads MDHEN; CDR2 reads SYDVKM. This CDR3 comprises 14 residues. The CDR3 loop is CASTLAGGPYEQYF.

CDR3: CASSGTPNTEAFF. The chain is built from TRBV7-9 and TRBJ1-1; TCRdb gives TRBD1 as the D gene, but with no DNA this cannot be confirmed. Germline CDR1 SEHNR, CDR2 FQNEAQ (reference sequence). This CDR3 comprises 13 residues.

The V and J genes are TRBV7-9 and TRBJ2-1. CDR1 and CDR2 (germline): SEHNR, FQNEAQ (reference sequence). This CDR3 contains 16 residues. The CDR3 sequence is CASNQYRGTPYNEQFF.

This chain connects TRBV6-5 to TRBJ1-6; absent DNA, TCRdb's TRBD1 call cannot be checked. CDR1 and CDR2 from the germline V gene are MNHEY and SVGAGI. CDR3 size: 16 residues. The CDR3 loop is CASSSSDSHYNSPLHF.

The rearrangement joins TRBV5-1 to TRBJ2-1; TCRdb selects TRBD2, and the lack of DNA leaves this call unchecked. Germline V gene lookup returns CDR1 SGHRS and CDR2 YFSETQ. CDR3 length: 17 amino acids. The CDR3 spells CASSLWASGGWENEQFF.

The V call is TRBV7-6, the J call TRBJ1-3; the TCRdb D gene call, TRBD1, has no DNA to confirm it. Germline V CDR1 and CDR2: SGHVS, FNYEAQ. The CDR3 consists of 15 residues. CDR3 region: CASSRDTSNGNTIYF.

The V and J genes are TRBV14 and TRBJ2-5. This CDR3 has 11 amino acids. Germline loops: CDR1 SGHDN, CDR2 FVKESK. CDR3 amino acids: CASSPGLTQYF.

This chain connects TRBV29-1 to TRBJ2-1. CDR3 length: 11 residues. Germline CDR1 reads SQVTM; CDR2 reads ANQGSEA. CDR3 in amino acids: CSVSDYNEQFF.

The chain joins TRBV7-3 to TRBJ2-7. From germline, CDR1 is SGHTA and CDR2 FQGTGA. The CDR3 runs to 13 residues. CDR3 residues: CASSFNNDYEQYF.